Below, 32 T cell receptor beta chains from the same sample are listed, as sequenced in a study of molecular identifiers for immune sequencing clone quantification. Each CDR3 protein gets one entry after TCRdb re-called the PCR reads with MiXCR. Among approximately 320,000 distinct CDR3 sequences listed, 24% were seen once. Sequences were obtained from naive CD8+ T cells from blood, with Jurkat cell RNA spiked in. The subset denotes: FACS-sorted CD8+CD4-CCR7+CD45RA+ naive T cells. The receptors originated from a human donor in good health. Some libraries in this study had Jurkat cell RNA spiked in.

Many counts were recorded for this clonotype. The chain carries TRBV12-3 or TRBV12-4 and TRBJ2-1; the match to TRBD1 covers 8 bases. The CDR3 contains 15 residues. V trimming: 2 bases; J trimming: 4 bases; junction bases outside the gene matches: 4. The DNA for the CDR3 is TGTGCCAGCAGTTTAATGGACAGGGCTTACAATGAGCAGTTCTTC. Its translation is CASSLMDRAYNEQFF.

This clonotype has at least ten counts. This chain connects TRBV7-9 to TRBJ2-7; D is unresolved. This CDR3 spans 13 amino acids. CDR1 is SEHNR, CDR2 FQNEAQ, per germline (reference sequence). Trimming left V 4 bases short and J 4 bases short, with 11 bases between. CDR3 coding DNA: TGTGCCAGCAGCTACGCCACGAGGTACGAGCAGTACTTC. This codes for CASSYATRYEQYF. The full variable domain, with the rest looked up from reference TRBV7-9 and TRBJ2-7, is DTGVSQNPRHKITKRGQNVTFRCDPISEHNRLYWYRQTLGQGPEFLTYFQNEAQLEKSRLLSDRFSAERPKGSFSTLEIQRTEQGDSAMYLCASSYATRYEQYFGPGTRLTVT.

The rearrangement uses TRBV7-9 and TRBJ2-5; no firm D call. The CDR3 length is 13 residues. The V end was cut by 6 bases, the J end by 5 bases, with 13 bases between. The germline CDR1 and CDR2 sequences are SEHNR and FQNEAQ (reference sequence). The DNA of the CDR3 is TGTGCCAGCAGGTGGTGGCTCCAGGAGACCCAGTACTTC. This codes for CASRWWLQETQYF. The whole variable domain, remainder taken from reference TRBV7-9 and TRBJ2-5, is DTGVSQNPRHKITKRGQNVTFRCDPISEHNRLYWYRQTLGQGPEFLTYFQNEAQLEKSRLLSDRFSAERPKGSFSTLEIQRTEQGDSAMYLCASRWWLQETQYFGPGTRLLVL.

The rearrangement uses TRBV18 and TRBJ2-2, with D hard to call. Per the germline V gene, CDR1 is KGHSH and CDR2 is LQKENI. Trimming removed 0 bases at V and 13 bases at J, with 18 bases between. The CDR3 length is 15 residues. CDR3 sequence (DNA): TGTGCCAGCTCACCACCGGAGAGTGTGTATGTGGGGCTGTTTTTT. It translates to CASSPPESVYVGLFF.

This clonotype was seen repeatedly, ten times or more. This chain connects TRBV27 to TRBJ1-5, with D possibly being TRBD1 (6 bases). This CDR3 has 13 residues. Per the germline V gene, CDR1 is MNHEY and CDR2 is SMNVEV (reference sequence). V lost 7 bases to trimming and J lost 5 bases, with 12 bases between them. The CDR3 DNA reads TGTGCCAGCAAAGGCAGGGGTTATCAGCCCCAGCATTTT. Its translation: CASKGRGYQPQHF.

This clonotype was seen ten or more times. The rearrangement joins TRBV7-6 to TRBJ2-7, with 12 bases that match TRBD1. The CDR3 contains 16 residues. Germline CDR1 and CDR2: SGHVS and FNYEAQ. V was pared by 5 bases and J by 6 bases, with 11 bases of the junction left unmatched. The CDR3 DNA follows: TGTGCCAGCAGCCCCTACCCTGGGACAGGGGGCGGCGAGCAGTACTTC. It yields the protein CASSPYPGTGGGEQYF. Full variable domain (missing parts from reference TRBV7-6 and TRBJ2-7): GAGVSQSPRYKVTKRGQDVALRCDPISGHVSLYWYRQALGQGPEFLTYFNYEAQQDKSGLPNDRFSAERPEGSISTLTIQRTEQRDSAMYRCASSPYPGTGGGEQYFGPGTRLTVT.

Of note for this clonotype: No conserved phenylalanine or tryptophan ends this CDR3, so it is likely a read error. This sequence joins TRBV19 and TRBJ2-3, with D perhaps being TRBD1 or TRBD2 (5 bases each). The germline CDR1 and CDR2 sequences are LNHDA and SQIVND (reference sequence). V was trimmed by 0 bases and J by 4 bases, leaving 23 bases between them. The CDR3 sequence is 19 residues long. As DNA, the CDR3 is TGTGCCAGTAGTATAGAGGTACCGGGACGACTCCCAAGGTCAGATACGCAGTATTCT. This encodes CASSIEVPGRLPRSDTQYS.

About this clonotype itself: Since no conserved phenylalanine or tryptophan closes the CDR3, a read error is the likely cause. The V call is TRBV19, the J call TRBJ2-3, with no clear D. The V end was cut by 6 bases, the J end by 2 bases, with 9 bases between. CDR1 is LNHDA, CDR2 SQIVND, per germline (reference sequence). CDR3 length equals 13 residues. The chain's CDR3 is CASSRVPTDTQYC. DNA of the CDR3: TGTGCCAGTAGCCGGGTACCCACAGATACGCAGTATTGT.

This clonotype was seen ten or more times. The rearrangement links TRBV2 to TRBJ2-7; D gene uncertain. The germline V gene has CDR1 SNHLY and CDR2 FYNNEI. The CDR3 has 11 residues. V gave up 5 bases and J gave up 3 bases, with 5 bases separating them. The CDR3 here is CASSPFYEQYF. In DNA, the CDR3 is TGTGCCAGCAGTCCGTTCTACGAGCAGTACTTC.

Ten or more counts support this clonotype. The CDR3: CASITYTEAFF. In DNA form, the CDR3 reads TGTGCCAGCATCACCTACACTGAAGCTTTCTTT. This chain joins TRBV2 and TRBJ1-1; D not certain. The CDR3 contains 11 residues. Trimming removed 7 bases at V and 3 bases at J, with 6 bases between. In germline, CDR1 is SNHLY, CDR2 FYNNEI.

The chain recombines TRBV29-1 with TRBJ2-2; unclear D gene. CDR3 length equals 12 residues. Trimming cost V 6 bases and J 6 bases, with 11 bases left between them. Germline assignment: CDR1 SQVTM and CDR2 ANQGSEA. DNA of the CDR3: TGCAGCGTCGGACGGAGCTCCGGGGAGCTGTTTTTT. This sequence encodes CSVGRSSGELFF.

CDR3 sequence: CSVGQGTGANVLTF. CDR3 DNA: TGCAGCGTTGGACAGGGGACAGGGGCCAACGTCCTGACTTTC. The chain carries TRBV29-1 and TRBJ2-6; 8 nucleotides line up with TRBD1. CDR1 SQVTM and CDR2 ANQGSEA come from the germline V gene. The CDR3 has 14 amino acids. V gave up 4 bases and J gave up 4 bases; unmatched junction bases: 3.

This clonotype was picked up many times. V and J are TRBV27 and TRBJ1-1; 11 positions agree with TRBD1. The CDR3 spans 14 residues. CDR1 MNHEY and CDR2 SMNVEV come from the germline V gene (reference sequence). Unmatched junction bases numbered 5, after V lost 5 bases and J lost 6 bases. CDR3 in amino acids: CASSGTGGGSEAFF. The CDR3 DNA reads as TGTGCCAGCAGTGGGACAGGGGGTGGTTCTGAAGCTTTCTTT.

This clonotype showed up just a few times. This chain links TRBV20-1 with TRBJ2-3; TRBD2 agrees at 15 bases. After removal of 7 bases from V and 4 bases from J, the junction contained 9 bases not matched to a gene. The germline CDR1 and CDR2 sequences are DFQATT and SNEGSKA (reference sequence). The CDR3 consists of 16 residues. The CDR3 sequence: CSETGTSGRRSDTQYF. The CDR3, as DNA: TGCAGTGAGACCGGGACTAGCGGGAGGAGGTCAGATACGCAGTATTTT.

To note about this clonotype: A junction end diverges from the germline sequence, so it may reflect a read error. The V call is TRBV7-9, the J call TRBJ1-1; a weak D match, TRBD1 (5 bases). The CDR3 totals 14 residues. The V gene's germline CDR1 is SEHNR and CDR2 FQNEAQ (reference sequence). This CDR3 reads CASSTGRLNTAAFF. In DNA, the CDR3 is TGTGCCAGCAGCACGGGACGGTTGAACACTGCAGCTTTCTTT.

To note about this clonotype: The junction departs from germline at one end; a sequencing error may be responsible. This sequence joins TRBV28 and TRBJ2-2, with 9 bases matching TRBD2. Looked up from germline, CDR1 is MDHEN and CDR2 is SYDVKM. The CDR3 runs to 16 residues. This CDR3 reads CGSSLKAGGNTGELFF. The CDR3 region has the DNA TGTGGCAGCAGTCTTAAAGCGGGAGGGAACACCGGGGAGCTGTTTTTT.

V usage is TRBV19 and J usage is TRBJ2-3, with 7 bases fitting TRBD1. The germline CDR1 and CDR2 sequences are LNHDA and SQIVND (reference sequence). V lost 6 bases, J lost 6 bases, and 9 bases stayed unmatched. The CDR3 extends over 14 amino acids. The CDR3 nucleotides read TGTGCCAGTAGGGGGACAGTCCTTTGGGATACGCAGTATTTT. Amino acid sequence: CASRGTVLWDTQYF.

A few counts support this clonotype. The chain carries TRBV7-3 and TRBJ2-5, with 9 bases aligning to TRBD1. This CDR3 spans 17 amino acids. Germline V gene sequence: CDR1 SGHTA, CDR2 FQGTGA. J gave up 4 bases and V 5 bases, and 14 bases lay outside the gene matches. The CDR3 reads CASSPNPLTGGRETQYF. The CDR3 region has the DNA TGTGCCAGCAGCCCCAATCCCCTTACAGGGGGCCGAGAGACCCAGTACTTC.

This clonotype was counted at least ten times. The gene calls are TRBV13 and TRBJ2-5; 9 nucleotides align to TRBD2. The trim removed 4 bases at V and 9 bases at J, leaving 12 bases unmatched. The CDR3 loop spans 15 amino acids. Germline V CDR1 and CDR2: PRHDT, FYEKMQ (reference sequence). The chain's CDR3 is CASSYSAGGRSAQYF. CDR3 nucleotide sequence: TGTGCCAGCAGCTACTCAGCGGGGGGACGCTCGGCCCAGTACTTC. The entire variable domain, with the rest obtained from reference TRBV13 and TRBJ2-5, is as follows: AAGVIQSPRHLIKEKRETATLKCYPIPRHDTVYWYQQGPGQDPQFLISFYEKMQSDKGSIPDRFSAQQFSDYHSELNMSSLELGDSALYFCASSYSAGGRSAQYFGPGTRLLVL.

This clonotype turned up a few times. V usage is TRBV6-2 or TRBV6-3 and J usage is TRBJ1-1; D gene ambiguous. The CDR3 has 12 residues. From germline, CDR1 is MNHEY and CDR2 SVGEGT. V dropped 2 bases and J dropped 11 bases, with 12 bases sitting between them. The CDR3 loop reads CASSYGRGMAFF. CDR3 nucleotide sequence: TGTGCCAGCAGTTACGGCCGAGGTATGGCTTTCTTT.

Worth noting for this clonotype: A read error may account for a junction end that differs from germline. The V and J genes are TRBV11-2 and TRBJ2-5; D unresolved. Germline V gene sequence: CDR1 SGHAT, CDR2 FQNNGV. The CDR3 has 14 amino acids. CDR3 sequence reads: CASSLTNRQEPQYF. As DNA, the CDR3 is TGTGCCAGCAGCTTAACGAACCGCCAAGAGCCCCAGTACTTC.

The V and J genes are TRBV6-2 or TRBV6-3 and TRBJ2-2; D might be TRBD2 (5 bases). The CDR3 runs 15 residues. Germline lookup yields CDR1 MNHEY and CDR2 SVGEGT. Trimming took off 6 bases at V and 6 bases at J, with 17 bases between the two ends. This chain's CDR3 is CASRTPGGWSGELFF. The CDR3, as DNA: TGTGCCAGCAGGACCCCAGGAGGTTGGTCCGGGGAGCTGTTTTTT.

This clonotype came up many times. The V and J genes are TRBV12-3 or TRBV12-4 and TRBJ2-6; D might be TRBD1 (5 bases). The CDR3 is 16 residues long. V was clipped by 9 bases and J by 2 bases, with 17 bases between them. CDR3 protein: CASDRGGLPGANVLTF. CDR3 DNA sequence: TGTGCCAGTGATAGGGGTGGCTTGCCTGGGGCCAACGTCCTGACTTTC.

This clonotype has only one observation. The V call is TRBV15, the J call TRBJ1-5; D remains unclear. The CDR3 sequence is 15 residues long. Trimming shortened V by 1 base and J by 5 bases, and 12 bases separated the two germline ends. Per the germline V gene, CDR1 is LNHNV and CDR2 is YYDKDF (reference sequence). CDR3 coding DNA: TGTGCCACCAGCAGAGCCCGGGCGGGCTATCAGCCCCAGCATTTT. It translates to CATSRARAGYQPQHF.

This clonotype turned up a few times. One junction end disagrees with the germline gene, perhaps due to a read error. This chain uses TRBV12-3 or TRBV12-4 with TRBJ2-3; a weak D match, TRBD2 (7 bases). The CDR3 covers 16 residues. The CDR3 here is CASSFDGGRRTDSQYF. CDR3 DNA sequence: TGTGCCAGCAGTTTTGACGGCGGGAGAAGGACAGATTCGCAGTATTTT.

This clonotype was recorded many times. The CDR3 here is CASSLGAGQTYEQYF. The CDR3 bases are TGTGCCAGCAGCTTAGGGGCCGGACAAACCTACGAGCAGTACTTC. This chain links TRBV7-2 with TRBJ2-7; possible D gene TRBD1, 5 bases. This CDR3 has 15 amino acids. Per germline, CDR1 SGHTA and CDR2 FQGNSA. Trimming stripped 1 base from V and 2 bases from J, with 12 bases between.

Comment on this clonotype: The junction does not match germline at one end; this may be a read error. V usage is TRBV7-9 and J usage is TRBJ2-3; tentatively, D is TRBD1 (7 bases). The CDR3 is made up of 16 amino acids. CDR1 and CDR2 (germline): SEHNR, FQNEAQ (reference sequence). The DNA of the CDR3 is TGTGCCAGCAGCTTAATCGGAGGGACAGCCACAGATACGCAGAATTTT. Its protein product is CASSLIGGTATDTQNF.

This clonotype occurred a few times. V gene TRBV25-1 combines with J gene TRBJ2-1, with TRBD2 identical over 8 bases. Looked up from germline, CDR1 is MGHDK and CDR2 is SYGVNS. V gave up 4 bases and J gave up 9 bases; unmatched junction bases: 8. This CDR3 comprises 14 residues. CDR3 region: CASSVFGRAFEQFF. DNA of the CDR3: TGTGCCAGCAGTGTTTTCGGGAGGGCTTTTGAGCAGTTCTTC.

This chain connects TRBV27 to TRBJ1-2; no definite D call. V was shortened by 4 bases and J by 5 bases, with 11 bases between the two germline ends. Germline CDR1 reads MNHEY; CDR2 reads SMNVEV (reference sequence). The CDR3 consists of 13 residues. The CDR3 coding sequence is TGTGCCAGCAGTTGGGGATTAGGATATGGCTACACCTTC. It is translated as CASSWGLGYGYTF.

Note on this clonotype: A much larger clone sits a single nucleotide away, making a read error possible. The rearrangement links TRBV27 to TRBJ1-5, with D unresolved. Germline V gives CDR1 MNHEY, CDR2 SMNVEV (reference sequence). CDR3 length: 15 residues. Trimming removed 6 bases at V and 9 bases at J, with 21 bases between. In DNA form, the CDR3 reads TGTGCCAGCAGCACGAACGAACTGCGCGGGGTGCCCCAGCATTTT. Translating it yields CASSTNELRGVPQHF.

A remark on this clonotype: One end of the junction fails to match germline, which may point to a read error. CDR3 coding DNA: TGTGCCAGTAGTATAGGGATGAGGCAGAGCACTGAAGCTCTCTTT. Translated: CASSIGMRQSTEALF. J is TRBJ1-1 and V is TRBV19, with D uncertain. Germline loops: CDR1 LNHDA, CDR2 SQIVND (reference sequence). This CDR3 has 15 residues.

As concerns this clonotype: Just one base apart from a much larger clone, this may be a read error. The rearrangement links TRBV13 to TRBJ2-3; D ambiguous. Germline loops: CDR1 PRHDT, CDR2 FYEKMQ (reference sequence). The CDR3 length is 14 residues. V was pared by 10 bases and J by 6 bases, with 20 bases between. CDR3 protein: CATSRPEVRDTQYF. The DNA for the CDR3 is TGTGCCACCTCCCGTCCAGAAGTAAGGGATACGCAGTATTTT.